Presented here are 9 T cell receptor beta chains from one specimen sequenced in a study of regulatory T cells in long-lasting Graves disease. Building of the TCR beta libraries involved iRepertoire HTBI primers and Arm-PCR of CDR3 regions. One entry per CDR3 protein results from TCRdb running MiXCR on the multiplex PCR reads. The sample carries 540,000 or so distinct CDR3 sequences, 13% recorded once. Noted time point: newly diagnosed GD, antithyroid drugs for less than 3 months. The TCR library used RNA extracted from PBMCs. These data were likewise used in another study, on T cells in Graves' hyperthyroidism and ophthalmopathy.

The source material was peripheral blood mononuclear cells (PBMCs), sampled at new diagnosis, from a patient treated with antithyroid drugs. These TCRs come from a man aged 25 to 40 with Graves disease.

This clonotype was found many times. The junction differs from germline at one of its ends, possibly a read error. This sequence joins TRBV19 and TRBJ1-1; D call uncertain. Germline V gene sequence: CDR1 LNHDA, CDR2 SQIVND (reference sequence). This CDR3 comprises 13 residues. DNA for the CDR3: TGTGCCAGTAGTCTAGACCCTTGGACTGAAGCTTTCTTT. It specifies CASSLDPWTEAFF.

The gene calls are TRBV19 and TRBJ2-1; a weak D match, TRBD2 (5 bases). The V end lost 3 bases, the J end lost 7 bases, and 19 bases lay between the germline ends. The CDR3 is 16 residues long. The germline CDR1 and CDR2 sequences are LNHDA and SQIVND (reference sequence). The CDR3 reads CASSMILAAGGNEQFF. Written as DNA, the CDR3 is TGTGCCAGTAGTATGATTCTAGCCGCCGGCGGGAATGAGCAGTTCTTC. Based on the CDR3 plus reference TRBV19 and TRBJ2-1, the full variable domain is DGGITQSPKYLFRKEGQNVTLSCEQNLNHDAMYWYRQDPGQGLRLIYYSQIVNDFQKGDIAEGYSVSREKKESFPLTVTSAQKNPTAFYLCASSMILAAGGNEQFFGPGTRLTVL.

This clonotype was seen only a few times. The chain joins TRBV20-1 to TRBJ1-1; 9 nucleotides match TRBD1. J lost 6 bases, V lost 2 bases, and 7 bases had no gene match. This CDR3 is built from 14 residues. Looked up from germline, CDR1 is DFQATT and CDR2 is SNEGSKA (reference sequence). CDR3 coding DNA: TGCAGTGCTAGATTGACAGGGGGAAGGCCTGAAGCTTTCTTT. This gives the protein CSARLTGGRPEAFF.

This clonotype was counted at least ten times. This chain links TRBV5-1 with TRBJ1-2, with D unclear. Germline V gene sequence: CDR1 SGHRS, CDR2 YFSETQ. Trimming removed 4 bases from V and 0 bases from J, with 13 bases in between. This CDR3 has 15 residues. The CDR3 DNA sequence: TGCGCCAGCAGCCCGCGGACGTCAGCTAACTATGGCTACACCTTC. Amino acids: CASSPRTSANYGYTF. The full variable domain, completed using reference TRBV5-1 and TRBJ1-2, is KAGVTQTPRYLIKTRGQQVTLSCSPISGHRSVSWYQQTPGQGLQFLFEYFSETQRNKGNFPGRFSGRQFSNSRSEMNVSTLELGDSALYLCASSPRTSANYGYTFGSGTRLTVV.

This clonotype was detected ten times or more. V usage is TRBV11-2 and J usage is TRBJ1-2; D ambiguous. This CDR3 spans 11 amino acids. Germline-derived CDR1 and CDR2 are SGHAT and FQNNGV. Trimming left V 5 bases short and J 6 bases short, with 7 bases between. The CDR3 nucleotides are TGTGCCAGCAGCGCGGAGGATGGCTACACCTTC. Its protein is CASSAEDGYTF. The complete variable domain, with remaining parts taken from reference TRBV11-2 and TRBJ1-2, reads EAGVAQSPRYKIIEKRQSVAFWCNPISGHATLYWYQQILGQGPKLLIQFQNNGVVDDSQLPKDRFSAERLKGVDSTLKIQPAKLEDSAVYLCASSAEDGYTFGSGTRLTVV.

This clonotype showed up just a few times. V and J are TRBV20-1 and TRBJ2-7; tentative D call: TRBD2 (6 bases). V was shortened by 7 bases and J by 1 base, with 14 bases between the two germline ends. The length of the CDR3 is 13 residues. Germline CDR1 and CDR2: DFQATT and SNEGSKA (reference sequence). CDR3 nucleotide sequence: TGCAGTGGGGGGGACTCCACTTCCTACGAGCAGTACTTC. Its protein product is CSGGDSTSYEQYF.

The genes are TRBV20-1 and TRBJ2-1; tentatively, D is TRBD2 (7 bases). From germline, CDR1 is DFQATT and CDR2 SNEGSKA (reference sequence). The CDR3 has 15 amino acids. The V end was cut by 7 bases, the J end by 6 bases, with 22 bases between. CDR3 region: CSVDQSGIRGNEQFF. The CDR3 DNA is TGCAGTGTCGATCAAAGCGGGATCAGGGGCAATGAGCAGTTCTTC.

This clonotype was observed many times. The chain recombines TRBV16 with TRBJ1-1; D ambiguous. The CDR3 extends over 13 amino acids. V was trimmed by 5 bases and J by 10 bases, leaving 17 bases between them. The germline CDR1 and CDR2 sequences are KGHSY and FQNENV. The CDR3 DNA reads as TGTGCCAGCAGCGTGAATCCTTCCGGGCGAGCTTTCTTT. Translating gives CASSVNPSGRAFF.

The table lists this clonotype with many counts. This sequence joins TRBV27 and TRBJ2-5; D is uncertain. The DNA end is a closer match to TRBJ2-1, so the J assignment may be wrong. CDR1 is MNHEY, CDR2 SMNVEV, per germline (reference sequence). The CDR3 is 14 residues long. The CDR3 region is CASSPDPKYNEQFF. The CDR3 DNA reads TGTGCCAGCAGCCCCGATCCTAAGTACAATGAGCAGTTCTTC.